This T cell receptor beta chain was obtained from a study of T cell changes during pregnancy in multiple sclerosis. Repertoires were generated with immunoSEQ multiplex PCR, while TCRdb's copy carries only in-frame clones and drops some. The data show 56,000 or so clones, around 85% seen once. With V trimmed by 0 bases and J by 5 bases, 2 bases remained unmatched. CDR1 and CDR2 from the germline V gene are SGHVS and FNYEAQ. The CDR3 covers 15 residues. The sample consisted of CD4+ T cells from peripheral blood mononuclear cells, taken in the third trimester of pregnancy. This chain joins TRBV7-6 and TRBJ2-5; 11 bases map to TRBD1. The source of this sequence is a female donor with multiple sclerosis, enrolled in a pregnancy study. The CDR3: CASSLAGQGAETQYF. In DNA, the CDR3 is TGTGCCAGCAGCTTAGCCGGACAGGGGGCCGAGACCCAGTACTTC.